Below are 14 T cell receptor beta chains sequenced from a single sample in a study of OX40 agonist ivuxolimab in advanced cancers. Clones were sequenced by immunoSEQ multiplex PCR, and TCRdb holds only the in-frame ones, with some missing. This sample has roughly 77,000 clones, with about 92% found just once. Material: CD4+ or CD8+ T cells sorted from blood, obtained in a trial of the OX40 agonist ivuxolimab. The receptors stem from an adult with an advanced solid tumor such as melanoma, head and neck, liver or kidney cancer.

The chain employs TRBV7-9 and TRBJ2-5; the D call may be TRBD1 or TRBD2 (6 bases each). This CDR3 has 14 amino acids. Germline assignment: CDR1 SEHNR and CDR2 FQNEAQ (reference sequence). Trimming removed 4 bases at V and 5 bases at J, with 14 bases between. CDR3 residues: CASSSPGGGETQYF. In nucleotides, the CDR3 is TGTGCCAGCAGCTCCCCCGGGGGCGGGGAGACCCAGTACTTC. The full variable domain, rest sourced from reference TRBV7-9 and TRBJ2-5, is DTGVSQNPRHKITKRGQNVTFRCDPISEHNRLYWYRQTLGQGPEFLTYFQNEAQLEKSRLLSDRFSAERPKGSFSTLEIQRTEQGDSAMYLCASSSPGGGETQYFGPGTRLLVL.

The V gene is TRBV5-1, the J gene TRBJ2-1; TRBD2 aligns across 10 bases. The CDR3 is made up of 14 amino acids. Germline loops: CDR1 SGHRS, CDR2 YFSETQ. The ends lost 0 bases at V and 9 bases at J; junction bases unmatched: 3. As DNA, the CDR3 is TGCGCCAGCAGCTTGGTGTTAGCGGGAGGTGAGCAGTTCTTC. This translates into CASSLVLAGGEQFF.

The rearrangement joins TRBV11-2 to TRBJ2-1, with a weak D call TRBD1 (6 bases). CDR1 is SGHAT and CDR2 is FQNNGV in the germline V gene. The CDR3 spans 13 residues. V was trimmed by 4 bases and J by 4 bases, leaving 8 bases between them. CDR3: CASSSTGYNEQFF. As DNA, the CDR3 is TGTGCCAGCAGCTCGACAGGTTACAATGAGCAGTTCTTC.

The V gene is TRBV5-1, the J gene TRBJ2-7, with TRBD2 matching 12 bases. Looked up from germline, CDR1 is SGHRS and CDR2 is YFSETQ. This CDR3 contains 17 residues. With 3 bases clipped from V and 3 bases from J, the junction kept 10 bases outside the gene matches. The CDR3 spells CASSWGASTSGSYEQYF. Written as DNA, the CDR3 is TGCGCCAGCAGCTGGGGGGCATCGACTAGCGGGAGCTACGAGCAGTACTTC.

The chain employs TRBV7-9 and TRBJ1-2; TRBD1 is a possible D gene (6 bases). The CDR3 contains 15 residues. Trimming took 3 bases from V and 8 from J, leaving 19 bases between them. From germline, CDR1 is SEHNR and CDR2 FQNEAQ (reference sequence). The CDR3 loop reads CASSFLNRALRGYTF. The CDR3 DNA reads as TGTGCCAGCAGCTTTCTCAACAGGGCACTAAGGGGCTACACCTTC.

This chain uses TRBV7-9 with TRBJ2-7; 8 bases agree with TRBD1. The V segment lost 5 bases and the J segment 4 bases; nucleotides outside the gene matches: 10. From germline, CDR1 is SEHNR and CDR2 FQNEAQ (reference sequence). The CDR3 loop spans 15 amino acids. CDR3 amino acids: CASSPWTGKGYEQYF. CDR3 nucleotide sequence: TGTGCCAGCAGCCCGTGGACAGGGAAAGGATACGAGCAGTACTTC.

The chain links TRBV6-1 to TRBJ2-5; possible D gene TRBD2, 6 bases. The CDR3 has 13 amino acids. CDR1 MNHNS and CDR2 SASEGT come from the germline V gene. The ends were cut back, 8 bases at V and 5 bases at J, with 15 bases in the middle. The CDR3, as DNA: TGTGCCAGCCTTGCCGGAGGGGAGGAGACCCAGTACTTC. This gives the protein CASLAGGEETQYF.

The V gene is TRBV5-1, the J gene TRBJ2-3, with unresolved D. The V and J ends lost 2 bases and 0 bases respectively, with 7 bases between them. CDR3 length equals 14 residues. CDR1 and CDR2 from the germline V gene are SGHRS and YFSETQ. The CDR3 region has the DNA TGCGCCAGCAGCTTTCAGCCTAGCACAGATACGCAGTATTTT. Amino acids: CASSFQPSTDTQYF.

This chain links TRBV4-3 with TRBJ2-5, with a possible D match to TRBD1 (5 bases). Trimming cost V 1 base and J 1 base, with 10 bases left between them. The germline CDR1 and CDR2 sequences are LGHNA and YSLEER. The CDR3 is 15 residues long. CDR3 coding DNA: TGCGCCAGCAGCCAAGTTCAGGGTCTCCAAGAGACCCAGTACTTC. The encoded protein is CASSQVQGLQETQYF.

The rearrangement joins TRBV7-3 to TRBJ2-1; the match to TRBD2 covers 10 bases. With 3 bases clipped from V and 9 bases from J, the junction kept 8 bases outside the gene matches. CDR1 and CDR2 from the germline V gene are SGHTA and FQGTGA. The CDR3 contains 15 residues. In nucleotides, the CDR3 is TGTGCCAGCAGCTTCATAGCGGGAGGAGTTGGTGAGCAGTTCTTC. Translation: CASSFIAGGVGEQFF. The full variable domain, its missing parts supplied by reference TRBV7-3 and TRBJ2-1, is GAGVSQTPSNKVTEKGKYVELRCDPISGHTALYWYRQSLGQGPEFLIYFQGTGAADDSGLPNDRFFAVRPEGSVSTLKIQRTERGDSAVYLCASSFIAGGVGEQFFGPGTRLTVL.

V gene TRBV18 combines with J gene TRBJ2-4, with 12 bases fitting TRBD2. This CDR3 comprises 16 residues. Trimming took 3 bases from V and 7 from J; bases not matched to a gene: 7. The germline CDR1 and CDR2 sequences are KGHSH and LQKENI. The CDR3 bases are TGTGCCAGCTCACCCTCTCTAGCGGGAGGGAGGAACATTCAGTACTTC. It is translated as CASSPSLAGGRNIQYF.

The rearrangement joins TRBV11-2 to TRBJ2-1, with TRBD2 matching 8 bases. CDR1 is SGHAT, CDR2 FQNNGV, per germline. The CDR3 contains 15 residues. V gave up 5 bases and J gave up 7 bases; unmatched junction bases: 10. CDR3 in DNA: TGTGCCAGCAGCCCCTTCCGGGAGGGCCGGAATGAGCAGTTCTTC. Translated: CASSPFREGRNEQFF. The entire variable domain, with the rest obtained from reference TRBV11-2 and TRBJ2-1, is as follows: EAGVAQSPRYKIIEKRQSVAFWCNPISGHATLYWYQQILGQGPKLLIQFQNNGVVDDSQLPKDRFSAERLKGVDSTLKIQPAKLEDSAVYLCASSPFREGRNEQFFGPGTRLTVL.

In its sample, this clone was seen a few times. The chain carries TRBV27 and TRBJ2-7; D possibly corresponds to TRBD2 (7 bases). Germline V gives CDR1 MNHEY, CDR2 SMNVEV (reference sequence). V lost 2 bases and J lost 5, with 25 bases in between. This CDR3 has 18 amino acids. In DNA form, the CDR3 reads TGTGCCAGCAGTTTAGGTCAGGGCAGGGGCGGGAGTTGGGACGAGCAGTACTTC. Residues: CASSLGQGRGGSWDEQYF.

The gene calls are TRBV27 and TRBJ1-2, with D perhaps TRBD1 (6 bases). The CDR3 has 14 amino acids. The V end was cut by 10 bases, the J end by 7 bases, with 22 bases between. Germline V gene data show CDR1 as MNHEY and CDR2 as SMNVEV (reference sequence). The CDR3 spells CATSLLGGSSGYTF. Written as DNA, the CDR3 is TGTGCCACCTCATTATTAGGGGGGAGTAGTGGCTACACCTTC.